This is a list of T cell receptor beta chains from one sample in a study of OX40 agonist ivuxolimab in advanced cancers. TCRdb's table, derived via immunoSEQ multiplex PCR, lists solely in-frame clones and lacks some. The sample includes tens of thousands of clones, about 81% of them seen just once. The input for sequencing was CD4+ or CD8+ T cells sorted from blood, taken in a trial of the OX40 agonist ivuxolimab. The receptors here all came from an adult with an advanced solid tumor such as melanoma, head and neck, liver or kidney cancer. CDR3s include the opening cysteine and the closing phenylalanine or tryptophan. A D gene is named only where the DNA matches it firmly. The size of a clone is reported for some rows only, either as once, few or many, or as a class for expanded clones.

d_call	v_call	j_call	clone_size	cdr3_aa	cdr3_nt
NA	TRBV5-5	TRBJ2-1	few	CASSLSPLHEQFF	TGTGCCAGCAGCTTGTCCCCCCTTCATGAGCAGTTCTTC
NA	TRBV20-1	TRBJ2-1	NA	CSARVLNEQFF	TGCAGTGCTAGAGTACTCAATGAGCAGTTCTTC
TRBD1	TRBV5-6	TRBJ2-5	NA	CASSRDRETQYF	TGTGCCAGCAGCAGGGACAGAGAGACCCAGTACTTC
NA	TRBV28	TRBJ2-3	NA	CARDTQYF	TGTGCCCGTGATACGCAGTATTTT
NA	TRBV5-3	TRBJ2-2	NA	CARTRPGELFF	TGTGCCAGAACTCGCCCCGGGGAGCTGTTTTTT
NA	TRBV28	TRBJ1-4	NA	CASSALKGLYNEKLFF	TGTGCCAGCTCTGCCCTCAAGGGACTCTATAATGAAAAACTGTTTTTT
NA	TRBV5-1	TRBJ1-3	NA	CASSLGGVPGNTIYF	TGCGCCAGCAGCCTGGGAGGGGTCCCTGGAAACACCATATATTTT
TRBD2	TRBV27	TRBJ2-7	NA	CASSLTLAETYEQYF	TGTGCCAGCAGTTTAACGCTAGCGGAGACTTACGAGCAGTACTTC
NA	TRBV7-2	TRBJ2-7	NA	CASSLPQGNYEQYF	TGTGCCAGCAGCTTACCTCAGGGTAACTACGAGCAGTACTTC
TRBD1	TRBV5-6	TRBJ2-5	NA	CASSPLDREETQYF	TGTGCCAGCAGCCCCTTGGACAGGGAAGAGACCCAGTACTTC
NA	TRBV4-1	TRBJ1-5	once	CASSQVLRANQPQHF	TGCGCCAGCAGCCAAGTTCTGAGGGCAAATCAGCCCCAGCATTTT
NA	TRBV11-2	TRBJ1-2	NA	CASSRPTGTYYYGYTF	TGTGCCAGCAGCCGACCTACAGGGACTTATTACTATGGCTACACCTTC
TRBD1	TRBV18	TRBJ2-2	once	CASSQQGINTGELFF	TGTGCCAGCTCTCAACAGGGGATCAACACCGGGGAGCTGTTTTTT
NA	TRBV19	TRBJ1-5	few	CASTPDDTSNQPQHF	TGTGCCAGTACCCCCGACGACACTAGCAATCAGCCCCAGCATTTT
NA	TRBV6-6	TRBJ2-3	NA	CASSFAGATDTQYF	TGTGCCAGCAGTTTCGCGGGGGCGACAGATACGCAGTATTTT
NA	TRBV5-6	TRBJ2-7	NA	CASRSTTGIVSSGLYEQYF	TGTGCCAGTCGCTCTACCACAGGGATAGTGTCTAGCGGACTCTACGAGCAGTACTTC
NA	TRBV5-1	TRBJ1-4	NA	CASSRGGATPNEKLFF	TGCGCCAGCAGCCGCGGGGGGGCGACCCCCAATGAAAAACTGTTTTTT
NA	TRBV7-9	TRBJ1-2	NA	CASTPGGYGYTF	TGTGCCAGCACCCCGGGGGGTTATGGCTACACCTTC
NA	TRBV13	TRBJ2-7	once	CASSSGQNYEQYF	TGTGCCAGCAGCTCGGGACAAAACTACGAGCAGTACTTC
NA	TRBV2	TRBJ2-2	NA	CASSTNGNTGELFF	TGTGCCAGCAGCACCAACGGAAACACCGGGGAGCTGTTTTTT
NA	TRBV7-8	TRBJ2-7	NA	CASSLDRTNYEQYF	TGTGCCAGCAGCTTAGACCGAACCAACTACGAGCAGTACTTC
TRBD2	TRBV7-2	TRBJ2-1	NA	CASSSSGPYNEQFF	TGTGCCAGCAGCTCTAGCGGGCCCTACAATGAGCAGTTCTTC
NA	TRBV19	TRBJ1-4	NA	CASSPWTDSSNEKLFF	TGTGCCAGTAGTCCCTGGACCGACAGCAGTAATGAAAAACTGTTTTTT
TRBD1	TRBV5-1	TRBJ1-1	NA	CASSWGQGATEAFF	TGCGCCAGCAGCTGGGGACAGGGGGCCACTGAAGCTTTCTTT
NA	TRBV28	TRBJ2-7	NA	CASSLGDRFSEQYF	TGTGCCAGCAGTTTAGGCGACCGATTCTCCGAGCAGTACTTC
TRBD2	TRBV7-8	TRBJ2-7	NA	CASSLASWDYYEQYF	TGTGCCAGCAGCTTAGCATCCTGGGACTACTACGAGCAGTACTTC
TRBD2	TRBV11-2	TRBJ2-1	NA	CASSLVFGTSRHNEQFF	TGTGCCAGCAGCTTAGTGTTCGGGACTAGCAGACACAATGAGCAGTTCTTC
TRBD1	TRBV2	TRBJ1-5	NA	CASKRDRGNQPQHF	TGTGCCAGCAAGCGGGACAGGGGTAATCAGCCCCAGCATTTT
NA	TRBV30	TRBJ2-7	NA	CAWSVSGSRKEHF	TGTGCCTGGAGTGTATCAGGTTCCAGGAAAGAGCACTTC
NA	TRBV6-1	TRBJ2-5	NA	CASSEETQYF	TGTGCCAGCAGTGAAGAGACCCAGTACTTC
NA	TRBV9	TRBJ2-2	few	CASSVDLTTGELFF	TGTGCCAGCAGCGTAGACCTAACCACCGGGGAGCTGTTTTTT
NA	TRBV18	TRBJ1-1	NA	CASSPPETDPKAFF	TGTGCCAGCTCACCACCAGAGACAGATCCAAAAGCTTTCTTT
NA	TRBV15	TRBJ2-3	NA	CATSRDWAAPDTQYF	TGTGCCACCAGCAGAGATTGGGCAGCCCCAGATACGCAGTATTTT
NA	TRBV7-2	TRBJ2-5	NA	CASSLWETQYF	TGTGCCAGCAGCTTGTGGGAGACCCAGTACTTC
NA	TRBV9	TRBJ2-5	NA	CASSVVGTEETQYF	TGTGCCAGCAGCGTAGTAGGGACTGAAGAGACCCAGTACTTC
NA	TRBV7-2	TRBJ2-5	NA	CASSLGPAVQETQYF	TGTGCCAGCAGCTTAGGGCCGGCAGTCCAAGAGACCCAGTACTTC
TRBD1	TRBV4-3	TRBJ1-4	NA	CASSPLLTGGEKLFF	TGCGCCAGCAGCCCCCTACTTACAGGGGGGGAAAAACTGTTTTTT
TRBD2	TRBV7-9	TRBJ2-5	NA	CASSLGSSGSQETQYF	TGTGCCAGCAGCCTAGGGTCTAGCGGTAGCCAAGAGACCCAGTACTTC
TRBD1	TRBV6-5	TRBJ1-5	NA	CASQGQGRGQPQHF	TGTGCCAGCCAAGGACAGGGTCGAGGACAGCCCCAGCATTTT
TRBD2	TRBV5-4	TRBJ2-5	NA	CASSLRLAGEETQYF	TGTGCCAGCAGCCTTCGACTAGCGGGAGAGGAGACCCAGTACTTC
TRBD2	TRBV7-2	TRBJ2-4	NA	CASSLAGGAKNIQYF	TGTGCCAGCAGCTTAGCGGGAGGGGCCAAAAACATTCAGTACTTC
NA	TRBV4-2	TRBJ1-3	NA	CASSQDFSGAGNTIYF	TGTGCCAGCAGCCAAGATTTTTCAGGGGCTGGAAACACCATATATTTT
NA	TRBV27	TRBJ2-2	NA	CASSLSPRAISPRELFF	TGTGCCAGCAGTTTATCGCCTAGGGCAATCTCCCCCAGGGAGCTGTTTTTT
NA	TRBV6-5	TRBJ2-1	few	CASSYGRGNNEQFF	TGTGCCAGCAGTTACGGCAGGGGTAACAATGAGCAGTTCTTC
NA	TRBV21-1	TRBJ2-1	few	CASSKARLAGRVTYNEQFF	TGTGCCAGCAGCAAAGCGAGACTAGCCGGCAGGGTTACTTACAATGAGCAGTTCTTC
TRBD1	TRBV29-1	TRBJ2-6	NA	CSVGQGSSGANVLTF	TGCAGCGTTGGACAGGGGTCTTCTGGGGCCAACGTCCTGACTTTC
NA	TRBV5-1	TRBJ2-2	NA	CASSALISGTGELFF	TGCGCCAGCAGCGCCTTGATTAGCGGAACCGGGGAGCTGTTTTTT